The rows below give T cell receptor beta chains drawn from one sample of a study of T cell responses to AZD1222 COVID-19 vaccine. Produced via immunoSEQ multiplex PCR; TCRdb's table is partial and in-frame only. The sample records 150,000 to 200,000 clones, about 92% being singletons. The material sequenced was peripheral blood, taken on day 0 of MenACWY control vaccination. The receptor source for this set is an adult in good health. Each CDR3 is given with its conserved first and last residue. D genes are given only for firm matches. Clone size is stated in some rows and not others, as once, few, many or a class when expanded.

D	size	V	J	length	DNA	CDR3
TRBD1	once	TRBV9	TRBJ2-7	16	TGTGCCAGCAGCGTAGGGCTTACAGGGGGCATATACGAGCAGTACTTC	CASSVGLTGGIYEQYF
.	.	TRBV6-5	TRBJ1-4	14	TGTGCCAGCGGGCAAGCGACCACTAATGAAAAACTGTTTTTT	CASGQATTNEKLFF
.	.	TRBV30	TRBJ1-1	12	TGTGCCTGTTCCCCGGGGGACACTGAAGCTTTCTTT	CACSPGDTEAFF
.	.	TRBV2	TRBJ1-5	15	TGTGCCAGCAGAGGAACGTTAGGGAGCAATCAGCCCCAGCATTTT	CASRGTLGSNQPQHF
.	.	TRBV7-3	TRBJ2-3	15	TGTGCCAGCAGCTTAATAGTCGGCGCCACAGATACGCAGTATTTT	CASSLIVGATDTQYF
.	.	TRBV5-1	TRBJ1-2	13	TGCGCCAGCAGCTACCAATATGAGGGTGGCTACACCTTC	CASSYQYEGGYTF
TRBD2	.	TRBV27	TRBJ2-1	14	TGTGCCAGCAGTTTGACTAGCCAGTACAATGAGCAGTTCTTC	CASSLTSQYNEQFF
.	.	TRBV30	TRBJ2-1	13	TGTGCCGGTGACAGAAGCTCCTACAATGAGCAGTTCTTC	CAGDRSSYNEQFF
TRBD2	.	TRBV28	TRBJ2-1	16	TGTGCCAGCAGGACGGTAGCGGGAGGGGCCTACAATGAGCAGTTCTTC	CASRTVAGGAYNEQFF
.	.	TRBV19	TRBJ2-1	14	TGTGCCAGTAGTACCGGGGCGAGACTTGGGGAGCAGTTCTTC	CASSTGARLGEQFF
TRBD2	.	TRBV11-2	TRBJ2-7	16	TGTGCCAGCAGCTTGGAGGGACTAGCGGGGGATTACGAGCAGTACTTC	CASSLEGLAGDYEQYF
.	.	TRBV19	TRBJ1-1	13	TGTGCCAGTAGTGTCGGGGTGGACACTGAAGCTTTCTTT	CASSVGVDTEAFF
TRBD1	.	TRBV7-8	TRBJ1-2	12	TGTGCCAGCAGCTCGACAGGGGAAGGCTACACCTTC	CASSSTGEGYTF
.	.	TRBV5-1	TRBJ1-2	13	TGCGCCAGCAGCTTGGCTTCCAACTATGGCTACACCTTC	CASSLASNYGYTF
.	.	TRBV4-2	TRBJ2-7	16	TGTGCCAGCAGCCAAGGGGAGGGACAGCCCTCCTACGAGCAGTACTTC	CASSQGEGQPSYEQYF
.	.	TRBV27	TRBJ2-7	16	TGTGCCAGCAGTCCCAGCTCCAGAGGTCAGGCCCCCCGCCAGTACTTC	CASSPSSRGQAPRQYF
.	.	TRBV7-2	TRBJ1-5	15	TGTGCCAGCAGCTTCACAAGCGGGGAGGGTCAGCCCCAGCATTTT	CASSFTSGEGQPQHF
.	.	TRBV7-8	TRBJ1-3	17	TGTGCCAGCAGCTTAGGAGGAGTTACGTACTCTGGAAACACCATATATTTT	CASSLGGVTYSGNTIYF
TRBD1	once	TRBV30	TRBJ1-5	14	TGTGCCTGGAGTGGGGACAGGGCGAATCAGCCCCAGCATTTT	CAWSGDRANQPQHF
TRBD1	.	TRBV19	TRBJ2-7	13	TGTGCCAGTAGTATCAGGGGGACCTACGAGCAGTACTTC	CASSIRGTYEQYF
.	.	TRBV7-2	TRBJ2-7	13	TGTGCCAGCAGCTTAGGGGGGCCCGGGGAGCAGTACTTC	CASSLGGPGEQYF
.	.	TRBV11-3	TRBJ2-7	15	TGTGCCAGCAGCTTAGGGGGACTTCCAACCTACGAGCAGTACTTC	CASSLGGLPTYEQYF
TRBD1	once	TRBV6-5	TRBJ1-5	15	TGTGCCAGCAGACGGGACAGGGGGAGCAATCAGCCCCAGCATTTT	CASRRDRGSNQPQHF
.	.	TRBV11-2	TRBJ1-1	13	TGTGCCAGCAGCCAGATCCGGAACACTGAAGCTTTCTTT	CASSQIRNTEAFF
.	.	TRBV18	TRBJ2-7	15	TGTGCCAGCTCACCGCTGGGGCCGGGTTCCTACGAGCAGTACTTC	CASSPLGPGSYEQYF
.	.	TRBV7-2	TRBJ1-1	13	TGTGCCAGCAGCTTACCTATGAACACTGAAGCTTTCTTT	CASSLPMNTEAFF
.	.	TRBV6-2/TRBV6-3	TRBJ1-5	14	TGTGCCAGCAGTTACCAAATAAACAATCAGCCCCAGCATTTT	CASSYQINNQPQHF
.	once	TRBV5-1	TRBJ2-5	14	TGCGCCAGCAGCTTGGCGAGACAGGTGGAGACCCAGTACTTC	CASSLARQVETQYF
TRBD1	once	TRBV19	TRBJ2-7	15	TGTGCCAGTAGTACGGACAGGGGCCTCTCCTACGAGCAGTACTTC	CASSTDRGLSYEQYF